Sequencing of this T cell receptor beta chain was carried out in a study of blood T cells in healthy people across ages (dated by TCRdb to between 2014 and 2017). Background on the whole study: Template switching captured roughly one uniquely barcoded TCR beta cDNA molecule per two T cells in model experiments. Age-related changes in TCR beta repertoire diversity were measured in the study by deep sequencing normalized with unique cDNA molecular identifiers. The donors were divided into four age groups: young (average approximately 16 years), middle-aged (about 39), aged (under 70) and long-lived (nearly 85). The study analyzed two additional independent replicas of 1 million unique cDNA reads from the same blood draw for two donors, one aged 18 to 29 and one aged 80 or older.

The roughly 38 donors, aged roughly 6 to 100 years, were systemically healthy Caucasian individuals from Russia. Each donor gave ten milliliters of peripheral blood, drawn into EDTA-treated Vacutainer tubes. Ficoll-Paque density-gradient centrifugation was used to isolate PBMCs, with at least 6 million per sample. Trizol reagent was used to extract total RNA from PBMCs, with at least 5.5 micrograms per sample. Naive CD45RAhigh/CD27high T cell percentages were measured by flow cytometry on a PBMC aliquot from every donor. The library was produced with 5' RACE. The run used an Illumina HiSeq 2500. A second PCR of about 7 to 12 cycles was run with a J-beta primer mix and a sample-barcoded 5' primer. A template-switch 5' adaptor carrying 12 random nucleotides introduced a unique molecular identifier onto each TCR beta cDNA molecule. At least 2.5 million CDR3-containing paired-end reads were obtained from each sample. First-strand cDNA synthesis was performed from all RNA using the Mint cDNA synthesis kit, with priming by a TRBC-specific oligonucleotide. Following uracil-DNA glycosylase treatment, a first 18-cycle PCR with universal primers M1SS and BC2_uni_R was performed on all cDNA. The original pipeline was this. For normalization, 1 million high-quality reads were randomly selected from each sample, with every read carrying a distinct molecular identifier. Reads with shared molecular identifiers were discarded instead of being binned into consensus sequences. MiTCR, with a Q25 quality threshold and the strictest error-elimination algorithm, was used for CDR3 identification, clonotype clustering and error correction. A nonparametric unseen species model with Euler transformation was used to estimate a lower bound on total TCR beta diversity. The public reads were reanalyzed by TCRdb: fastp trimming at Q25, MiXCR alignment, in-frame beta chains only. Each entry is one CDR3 protein sequence, shown with its most common DNA and genes. The V and J calls shown here were made by TCRdb, not taken from the authors' results. The sample has 800,000 to 1,300,000 distinct CDR3 sequences on record, 20% to 25% of them singletons. The top ten clonotypes cover around 0.7% of the sample.

Its CDR3 holds 13 amino acids, cysteine through phenylalanine. Here the CDR3 DNA is all that survives: 39 bases in frame from base 1. The germline V and J ends show losses of 2 bases and 4 bases respectively, and no gene match explains 3 bases of the junction. In the germline V gene (reference sequence), CDR1 corresponds to DFQATT and CDR2 to SNEGSKA. Of note for this clonotype: The target of this receptor is not known. Base qualities are not recorded, but no much larger clone differs from it by a single base.

Overall study outcomes, separate from this receptor: There was a strong correlation between observed TCR beta diversity and the percentage of naive T cells measured by flow cytometry. As age increased, observed TCR beta diversity per million T cells dropped in a roughly linear way, and a significant reduction was already evident by age 40. The long-lived group showed more naive CD4+ T cells, fewer expanded clones and increased TCR diversity than the aged group, suggesting age selection. Because donor CMV infection status was unknown, age-related changes in expanded clonotypes were potentially confounded. Estimates of total diversity based on one million sequenced T cells were regarded as lower bounds and as underestimates. Since profiling was done on bulk unsorted PBMCs, naive and antigen-experienced compartments could not be conclusively compared.

The same specimen was also included in a second study, on T cells of mothers and their children. As that second study puts it: Donors were nine systemically healthy Caucasian individuals: three mothers and their six children. cDNA synthesis consumed the entire amount of extracted RNA, loaded at about 1.5 ug RNA in each 15 ul reaction. Sample barcodes and 2-4 random nucleotides were added via the M1S primer in the second PCR. Over 8.5 million TCR beta CDR3 reads came from each mother, compared with about 3.2 million reads from each child. In both related and unrelated pairs, thymic selection shapes the output of TCR recombination in a similar way, with inherited differences having only a minor effect. Normalized repertoire overlap in related mother-child pairs was always slightly higher than in unrelated mother-child pairs, but the difference was never significant. No persistent microchimeric T cell clones were detected, at a sensitivity of approximately 100 clones per million clonotypes. The study used deep NGS to compare TCR beta repertoires of mothers and children, seeking features distinguishing related mother-child pairs from unrelated individuals. On average, the children were approximately 12 +/- 4 years old, while the mothers were about 37 +/- 4 years old. Libraries were sequenced on Illumina HiSeq 2000 with 100+100 nt paired-end reads after adapter ligation with NEBNext reagents. To prevent cross-contamination, the mother and child libraries were prepared one month apart and sequenced in separate runs. Each donor had between about 450,000 and 2,100,000 distinct TCR beta clonotypes identified. Naive TCR beta clonotypes were estimated from low-frequency clonotypes matched to each donor's FACS-determined naive share, without sorting.

Sample: blood. Rearrangement joined TRBV20-1 to TRBJ2-7; 9 central nucleotides agree with TRBD2. The clonotype comes from a girl aged 2 to 10 in good health. The CDR3 in this case is CSARLAGFYEQYF. The nucleotide sequence is given as TGCAGTGCTAGACTAGCGGGGTTTTACGAGCAGTACTTC.